These 25 T cell receptor beta chains came from one sample sequenced in a study of T cells in Graves' hyperthyroidism and ophthalmopathy (dated by TCRdb to the late 2010s). Library preparation used multiplex PCR. Instrument on record: Illumina HiSeq 2000. TCR beta CDR3 regions were amplified from RNA transcripts. The TCR CDR3 was subjected to a first round of RT-PCR using the HTBI primer set and the Qiagen OneStep RT-PCR kit. TCRdb handled the public reads itself, with Q25 trimming in fastp and clone calling in MiXCR, and kept productive beta chains. Rows with a matching CDR3 protein are joined into one entry that keeps the most common DNA and genes. Across this sample there are 500,000 to 650,000 distinct CDR3 sequences, with more than 14% seen only once. Clones ranked in the top ten supply approximately 13% of the sample. The specimen was blood. The receptors come from a woman aged 45 to 65 with Graves' ophthalmopathy.

There are many counts of this clonotype. V is TRBV3-1 and J is TRBJ2-7, with D unclear. This CDR3 region has 13 residues. Germline V gene data show CDR1 as LGHDT and CDR2 as YNNKEL (reference sequence). Trimming pared 2 bases from V and 6 bases from J, leaving 11 bases between. The CDR3 loop reads CASSQSGWGEQYF. The CDR3 DNA is TGTGCCAGCAGCCAATCAGGATGGGGCGAGCAGTACTTC.

This clonotype was picked up many times. V usage is TRBV28 and J usage is TRBJ2-7, with 8 bases lining up with TRBD2. CDR1 MDHEN and CDR2 SYDVKM come from the germline V gene. Germline trimming cut 6 bases from V and 3 bases from J; bases unmatched to any gene: 10. There are 15 residues in the CDR3. The CDR3 DNA is TGTGCCAGCAGCCTGGTAACGGGAGGGTACTACGAGCAGTACTTC. This gives the protein CASSLVTGGYYEQYF. Complete variable domain (other parts from reference TRBV28 and TRBJ2-7): DVKVTQSSRYLVKRTGEKVFLECVQDMDHENMFWYRQDPGLGLRLIYFSYDVKMKEKGDIPEGYSVSREKKERFSLILESASTNQTSMYLCASSLVTGGYYEQYFGPGTRLTVT.

This clonotype was recorded at least ten times. The V call is TRBV3-2, the J call TRBJ2-3; the table names TRBD2, a call not compared with the DNA. TRBV3-2 is annotated as a pseudogene. This CDR3 region has 16 residues. Here the CDR3 reads CASSPWVLGGGDTQYF. The CDR3 DNA reads TGTGCCAGCAGCCCCTGGGTTTTGGGAGGGGGAGATACGCAGTATTTT.

This clonotype was seen many times. The gene calls are TRBV9 and TRBJ2-5; D may be TRBD2 (6 bases). V lost 0 bases to trimming and J lost 7 bases, with 19 bases between them. The CDR3 length is 16 residues. The germline V gene has CDR1 SGDLS and CDR2 YYNGEE. CDR3 bases: TGTGCCAGCAGCGTAGCTTCGGGGGTGGAATACGGGACCCAGTACTTC. This codes for CASSVASGVEYGTQYF.

This clonotype was seen at least ten times. The V gene is TRBV18, the J gene TRBJ2-7; D might be TRBD1 (6 bases). Trimming cost V 3 bases and J 0 bases, with 12 bases left between them. The CDR3 consists of 15 residues. Germline CDR1 is KGHSH and CDR2 is LQKENI. CDR3 bases: TGTGCCAGCTCACCTCAGGGGATAAGCTCCTACGAGCAGTACTTC. It codes for CASSPQGISSYEQYF.

This clonotype appeared many times. The chain joins TRBV28 to TRBJ2-3; 10 positions agree with TRBD2. The CDR3 contains 15 residues. J lost 4 bases, V lost 6 bases, and 7 bases had no gene match. Per the germline V gene, CDR1 is MDHEN and CDR2 is SYDVKM. The CDR3 loop reads CASRESGRASDTQYF. The CDR3 nucleotides read TGTGCCAGCAGAGAAAGCGGGAGGGCCTCAGATACGCAGTATTTT.

This clonotype has only a few counts. One end of the junction fails to match germline, which may point to a read error. The CDR3: CASSISSANSGYTF. CDR3 nucleotide sequence: TGTGCCAGTAGTATATCCTCAGCTAACTCTGGCTACACCTTC. The chain carries TRBV19 and TRBJ1-2; D gene uncertain. CDR1 and CDR2 from the germline V gene are LNHDA and SQIVND (reference sequence). The CDR3 sequence is 14 residues long.

The sample holds a few counts of this clonotype. At one end, the junction sequence differs from germline, possibly due to a read error. This chain joins TRBV28 and TRBJ2-4; 7 bases are shared with TRBD1. This CDR3 has 15 amino acids. Germline V gene sequence: CDR1 MDHEN, CDR2 SYDVKM. In DNA form, the CDR3 reads TGTGCCAAAGGACAGGAGTCACTTTCACCAAACATGCAGTACTTC. This codes for CAKGQESLSPNMQYF.

There are many counts of this clonotype. The CDR3 bases are TGTGCCAGCAGGGCCGGACTAGCGGGATACGACGAGCAGTACTTC. Its translation is CASRAGLAGYDEQYF. The rearrangement joins TRBV6-2 or TRBV6-3 to TRBJ2-7; 12 bases match TRBD2. There are 15 residues in the CDR3. Germline assignment: CDR1 MNHEY and CDR2 SVGEGT. The V segment lost 6 bases and the J segment 5 bases; nucleotides outside the gene matches: 8.

This clonotype was detected many times. The gene calls are TRBV6-2 or TRBV6-3 and TRBJ1-1; TRBD1 aligns across 7 bases. Looked up from germline, CDR1 is MNHEY and CDR2 is SVGEGT. Trimming at V came to 6 bases and at J to 8 bases, leaving 9 bases not matched to a gene. The length of the CDR3 is 13 residues. The CDR3 is CASRPPYRGEAFF. For the CDR3, the DNA is TGTGCCAGCAGACCACCCTACAGGGGCGAAGCTTTCTTT.

This clonotype appeared many times. The rearrangement joins TRBV20-1 to TRBJ2-3; 9 bases are a match to TRBD1. V was pared by 3 bases and J by 1 base, with 11 bases of the junction left unmatched. CDR1 is DFQATT, CDR2 SNEGSKA, per germline (reference sequence). CDR3 length: 17 residues. CDR3 loop: CSARPKHRGRGTDTQYF. The DNA for the CDR3 is TGCAGTGCTAGGCCCAAGCACAGGGGGCGCGGCACAGATACGCAGTATTTT.

DNA of the CDR3: TGCGCCAGCAGCCTTAGACAGGTTAATGAAAAACTGTTTTTT. Protein sequence: CASSLRQVNEKLFF. The chain joins TRBV4-3 to TRBJ1-4; D perhaps matches TRBD1 (6 bases). Trimming left V 4 bases short and J 4 bases short, with 10 bases between. This CDR3 is built from 14 residues. Looked up from germline, CDR1 is LGHNA and CDR2 is YSLEER.

The chain has TRBV29-1 and TRBJ1-4; no clear D gene. The CDR3 has 13 residues. The V end lost 0 bases, the J end lost 8 bases, and 10 bases lay between the germline ends. From germline, CDR1 is SQVTM and CDR2 ANQGSEA. CDR3 sequence: CSVEDPVGEKLFF. The CDR3 DNA follows: TGCAGCGTTGAAGATCCGGTCGGGGAAAAACTGTTTTTT. The full variable domain, completed using reference TRBV29-1 and TRBJ1-4, is SAVISQKPSRDICQRGTSLTIQCQVDSQVTMMFWYRQQPGQSLTLIATANQGSEATYESGFVIDKFPISRPNLTFSTLTVSNMSPEDSSIYLCSVEDPVGEKLFFGSGTQLSVL.

V is TRBV7-9 and J is TRBJ2-2; 8 bases match TRBD1. The germline CDR1 and CDR2 sequences are SEHNR and FQNEAQ (reference sequence). This CDR3 is built from 17 residues. V lost 1 base, J lost 4 bases, and 8 bases stayed unmatched. CDR3 protein: CASSLVGDRRGTGELFF. The CDR3 region has the DNA TGTGCCAGCAGCTTAGTGGGGGACAGGCGAGGCACCGGGGAGCTGTTTTTT.

This clonotype was found many times. CDR3 loop: CATSDPGQGATEAFF. In DNA form, the CDR3 reads TGTGCCACCAGTGATCCGGGACAGGGGGCTACCGAAGCTTTCTTT. The rearrangement links TRBV24-1 to TRBJ1-1, with 12 bases that match TRBD1. CDR3 length equals 15 residues. The V gene's germline CDR1 is KGHDR and CDR2 SFDVKD. Germline trimming cut 3 bases from V and 8 bases from J; bases unmatched to any gene: 6.

This chain joins TRBV7-9 and TRBJ2-4; TRBD1 aligns across 7 bases. The CDR3 is 17 amino acids. The germline gives CDR1 SEHNR, CDR2 FQNEAQ (reference sequence). V was clipped by 5 bases and J by 0 bases; unmatched bases: 10. The CDR3 sequence: CASSPANTGVAKNIQYF. CDR3 coding DNA: TGTGCCAGCAGCCCAGCTAATACAGGGGTAGCCAAAAACATTCAGTACTTC.

This chain links TRBV19 with TRBJ2-3; D not certain. Germline V gene data show CDR1 as LNHDA and CDR2 as SQIVND (reference sequence). V gave up 7 bases and J gave up 3 bases, with 14 bases separating them. CDR3 length equals 14 residues. The CDR3 DNA reads as TGTGCCAGTAAAGATCGCTACTCGACAGATACGCAGTATTTT. Translated, it gives CASKDRYSTDTQYF. The full variable domain, with the rest looked up from reference TRBV19 and TRBJ2-3, is DGGITQSPKYLFRKEGQNVTLSCEQNLNHDAMYWYRQDPGQGLRLIYYSQIVNDFQKGDIAEGYSVSREKKESFPLTVTSAQKNPTAFYLCASKDRYSTDTQYFGPGTRLTVL.

The chain uses TRBV19 and TRBJ2-5; D may be TRBD1 or TRBD2 (6 bases each). CDR1 and CDR2 from the germline V gene are LNHDA and SQIVND (reference sequence). Trimming removed 1 base at V and 3 bases at J, with 12 bases between. The CDR3 is 15 amino acids. Here the CDR3 DNA reads TGTGCCAGTAGTATAGGAGGAAGGGGGGAAGAGACCCAGTACTTC. Its protein product is CASSIGGRGEETQYF.

This clonotype was counted once. Germline is not matched at one junction end, which may reflect a read error. The rearrangement joins TRBV7-2 to TRBJ1-1, with 11 bases fitting TRBD1. The CDR3 is 17 residues long. From germline, CDR1 is SGHTA and CDR2 FQGNSA. This chain's CDR3 is CASSREPGQGDYTEAPF. CDR3 in DNA: TGTGCCAGCAGCCGCGAACCGGGACAGGGGGACTACACTGAAGCTCCCTTT.

This chain links TRBV29-1 with TRBJ2-2; TRBD2 might be the D (5 bases). Germline CDR1 is SQVTM and CDR2 is ANQGSEA. Trimming took 5 bases from V and 5 from J, leaving 15 bases between them. This CDR3 comprises 14 residues. The CDR3 reads CSVFWHTGTGELFF. CDR3 coding DNA: TGCAGCGTTTTCTGGCATACGGGAACCGGGGAGCTGTTTTTT.

This clonotype showed up many times. The genes are TRBV5-1 and TRBJ2-7, with 10 bases fitting TRBD2. The germline gives CDR1 SGHRS, CDR2 YFSETQ. The CDR3 covers 16 residues. V dropped 1 base and J dropped 3; count of bases not matched to a gene: 7. CDR3 coding DNA: TGCGCCAGCAGCTTGACTGGACTAGCGGCTCTCTACGAGCAGTACTTC. This codes for CASSLTGLAALYEQYF. Drawing the rest from reference TRBV5-1 and TRBJ2-7, the complete variable domain is KAGVTQTPRYLIKTRGQQVTLSCSPISGHRSVSWYQQTPGQGLQFLFEYFSETQRNKGNFPGRFSGRQFSNSRSEMNVSTLELGDSALYLCASSLTGLAALYEQYFGPGTRLTVT.

This clonotype was counted many times. The V call is TRBV20-1, the J call TRBJ2-2; a weak D match, TRBD2 (5 bases). Germline V CDR1 and CDR2: DFQATT, SNEGSKA (reference sequence). The V gene lost 0 bases and the J gene lost 1 base, with 9 bases spanning the gap. The CDR3 has 15 residues. For the CDR3, the DNA is TGCAGTGCTAGAGAGTCCGGGATGAACACCGGGGAGCTGTTTTTT. Translating it yields CSARESGMNTGELFF.

This clonotype was seen more than once but under ten times. The chain employs TRBV7-6 and TRBJ2-5, with TRBD1 matching over 12 bases. The CDR3 has 15 amino acids. From germline, CDR1 is SGHVS and CDR2 FNYEAQ. J lost 5 bases, V lost 5 bases, and 6 bases had no gene match. CDR3: CASSTGQGASETQYF. CDR3 in DNA: TGTGCCAGCAGCACGGGACAGGGGGCGTCGGAGACCCAGTACTTC.

This clonotype was detected ten times or more. The J gene is TRBJ2-1, the V gene TRBV6-1; TRBD1 agrees at 10 bases. From germline, CDR1 is MNHNS and CDR2 SASEGT. This CDR3 spans 13 amino acids. The V gene end was trimmed by 7 bases and the J gene end by 4 bases; junction bases not matched to a gene: 1. The CDR3 nucleotides read TGTGCCAGCATGGGACAGGGGTACAATGAGCAGTTCTTC. The encoded protein is CASMGQGYNEQFF.

The count of this clonotype is one. The V call is TRBV5-1, the J call TRBJ1-1; 9 bases fit TRBD1. Germline loops: CDR1 SGHRS, CDR2 YFSETQ. This CDR3 contains 16 residues. V dropped 3 bases and J dropped 4; count of bases not matched to a gene: 10. For the CDR3, the DNA is TGCGCCAGCAGCTCGGGACAGGGAGGGGATGGCACTGAAGCTTTCTTT. Protein: CASSSGQGGDGTEAFF.